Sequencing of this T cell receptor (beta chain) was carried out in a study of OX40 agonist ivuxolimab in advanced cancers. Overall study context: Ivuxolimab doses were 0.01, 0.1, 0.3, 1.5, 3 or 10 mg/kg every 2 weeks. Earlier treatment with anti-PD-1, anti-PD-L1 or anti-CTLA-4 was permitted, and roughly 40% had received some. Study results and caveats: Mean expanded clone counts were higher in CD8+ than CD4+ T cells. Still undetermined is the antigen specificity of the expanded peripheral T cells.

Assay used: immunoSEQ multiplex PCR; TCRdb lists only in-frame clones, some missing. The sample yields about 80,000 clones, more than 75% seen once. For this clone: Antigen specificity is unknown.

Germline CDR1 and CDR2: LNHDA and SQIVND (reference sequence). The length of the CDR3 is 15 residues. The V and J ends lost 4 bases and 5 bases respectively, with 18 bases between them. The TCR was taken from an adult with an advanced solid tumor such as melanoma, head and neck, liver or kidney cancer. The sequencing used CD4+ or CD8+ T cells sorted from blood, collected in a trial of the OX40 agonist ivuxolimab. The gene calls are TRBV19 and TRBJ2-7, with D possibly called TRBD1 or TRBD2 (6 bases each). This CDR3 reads CASSTISGGRHEQYF. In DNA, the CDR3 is TGTGCCAGTAGTACCATTAGTGGGGGGCGTCACGAGCAGTACTTC.